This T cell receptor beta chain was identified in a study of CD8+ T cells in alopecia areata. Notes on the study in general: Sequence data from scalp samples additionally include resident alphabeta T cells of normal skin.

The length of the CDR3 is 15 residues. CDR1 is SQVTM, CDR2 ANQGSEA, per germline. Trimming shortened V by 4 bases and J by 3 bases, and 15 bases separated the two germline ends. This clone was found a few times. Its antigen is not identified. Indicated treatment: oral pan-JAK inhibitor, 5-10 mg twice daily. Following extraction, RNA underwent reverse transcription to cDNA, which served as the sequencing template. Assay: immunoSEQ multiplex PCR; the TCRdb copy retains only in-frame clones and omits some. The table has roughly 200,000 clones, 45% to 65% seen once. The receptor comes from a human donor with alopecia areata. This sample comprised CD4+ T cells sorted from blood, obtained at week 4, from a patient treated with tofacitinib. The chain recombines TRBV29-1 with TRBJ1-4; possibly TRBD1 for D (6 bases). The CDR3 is CSVGVGGAANEKLFF. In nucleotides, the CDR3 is TGCAGCGTTGGTGTTGGGGGCGCCGCTAATGAAAAACTGTTTTTT.